Described below is a single T cell receptor beta chain sequence and its context. Within the sample, other DNA sequences also encode this same CDR3. This sample was included in a study of T cell changes during pregnancy in multiple sclerosis. The assay was immunoSEQ multiplex PCR, and TCRdb's table has in-frame clones only and misses some. The sample holds some 110,000 clones; 90% to 95% are singletons and the top ten take more than 1.5%. There are 15 residues in the CDR3. CDR1 is SNHLY and CDR2 is FYNNEI in the germline V gene. With 8 bases clipped from V and 7 bases from J, the junction kept 9 bases outside the gene matches.

The TCR sequence derives from a female donor with multiple sclerosis, enrolled in a pregnancy study. The chain carries TRBV2 and TRBJ2-1; 12 bases agree with TRBD2. Sequencing used peripheral blood, obtained in the third trimester of pregnancy. The CDR3 DNA is TGTGCCAGCCAGCGACTAGCGGGAGTCGGAAATGAGCAGTTCTTC. It yields the protein CASQRLAGVGNEQFF.